Listed below are T cell receptor beta chains from one sample, sequenced in a study of neoadjuvant nivolumab and ipilimumab in lung cancer. The protocol was immunoSEQ multiplex PCR, while the TCRdb copy is restricted to in-frame clones and leaves out a portion. The table lists roughly 23,000 clones, more than 65% of them singletons. This specimen was peripheral blood, taken before neoadjuvant nivolumab, alone or with ipilimumab. These receptors were obtained from an adult with non-small cell lung cancer. Each CDR3 is given with its conserved first and last residue. A D gene is named only where the DNA matches it firmly. The size field is filled for only some rows; it gives once, few, many or a size class.

TRBV30	TRBJ1-2	-	-	TGTGCCGGACCTCGACAGAGTTCCTATGGCTACACCTTC	CAGPRQSSYGYTF
TRBV18	TRBJ2-3	once	-	TGTGCCAGCTCATCCGGCAGCACAGATACGCAGTATTTT	CASSSGSTDTQYF
TRBV5-4	TRBJ2-2	-	TRBD1	TGTGCCAGCAGTACTTTAACAGGGGGCGTCACCGGGGAGCTGTTTTTT	CASSTLTGGVTGELFF
TRBV29-1	TRBJ1-2	few	-	TGCAGCGTTGGGGCCAGGTCTTCTGGCTACACCTTC	CSVGARSSGYTF
TRBV28	TRBJ2-3	-	TRBD2	TGTGCCAGCAGTTTCAGCGGGAGGGCCAGTAGGGCAGATACGCAGTATTTT	CASSFSGRASRADTQYF
TRBV5-1	TRBJ2-1	-	TRBD2	TGCGCCAGCAGCTACACGACTGAGCGGGATACCTACAATGAGCAGTTCTTC	CASSYTTERDTYNEQFF
TRBV2	TRBJ1-5	-	TRBD1	TGTGCCAGTAGAGGAGGAACAGGGGGCAATCAGCCCCAGCATTTT	CASRGGTGGNQPQHF
TRBV7-6	TRBJ2-3	-	-	TGTGCCAGCAGCTTAGTGACCCAAGTCGAGGCAGATACGCAGTATTTT	CASSLVTQVEADTQYF
TRBV6-7	TRBJ2-5	-	-	TGTGCCAGCAGTTTCCCCCATGTTAGCCGAGAGACCCAGTACTTC	CASSFPHVSRETQYF
TRBV25-1	TRBJ1-2	few	-	TGTGCCAGCAGTGAGGGTAGCGGCTACACCTTC	CASSEGSGYTF
TRBV7-2	TRBJ2-1	-	-	TGTGCCAGCAGCCCCCGGGTAGGGTCGCACAATGAGCAGTTCTTC	CASSPRVGSHNEQFF
TRBV6-1	TRBJ1-2	-	-	TGTGCCAGCAGTGAATTATGGGGGGATGGCTACACCTTC	CASSELWGDGYTF
TRBV5-1	TRBJ2-4	few	-	TGCGCCAGCAGCTTGGACACAAACATTCAGTACTTC	CASSLDTNIQYF
TRBV6-5	TRBJ1-5	-	-	TGTGCCACACGTGGGGTTTTGGATCAGCCCCAGCATTTT	CATRGVLDQPQHF
TRBV7-2	TRBJ1-4	-	-	TGTGCCAGCAGCCCGCGACAGAATGAAAAACTGTTTTTT	CASSPRQNEKLFF
TRBV6-1	TRBJ2-3	-	TRBD2	TGTGCCAGCAGTCCGGGACTAGCGGCAGATACGCAGTATTTT	CASSPGLAADTQYF
TRBV5-1	TRBJ1-1	-	-	TGCGCCAGCAGCTTGGCCGCCGCCACTGAAGCTTTCTTT	CASSLAAATEAFF
TRBV10-1	TRBJ2-1	-	-	TGCGCCAGCAGTGAGTCGTGGGTCTACAATGAGCAGTTCTTC	CASSESWVYNEQFF
TRBV2	TRBJ1-1	-	-	TGTGCCACCCTGGACAGTTCAAACACTGAAGCTTTCTTT	CATLDSSNTEAFF
TRBV18	TRBJ2-7	-	TRBD1	TGTGCCAGCTCATCCGAAAAGACAGGGTTCAACGAGCAGTACTTC	CASSSEKTGFNEQYF
TRBV18	TRBJ1-1	-	TRBD1	TGTGCCAGCTCACCCTTTGACAGGGGTGCTGAAGCTTTCTTT	CASSPFDRGAEAFF
TRBV7-3	TRBJ2-7	-	-	TGTGCCAGCAGCTACCAACAGGGAGGCGAGCAGTACTTC	CASSYQQGGEQYF
TRBV6-5	TRBJ2-5	-	TRBD1	TGTGCCAGCAGTTACTCGAGAGTGACAGGGGCCCAGTACTTC	CASSYSRVTGAQYF
TRBV2	TRBJ2-7	-	TRBD2	TGTGCCAGCAGAGCCCTAGCGGGAGGACACGAGCAGTACTTC	CASRALAGGHEQYF
TRBV6-6	TRBJ2-7	-	TRBD2	TGTGCCAGCAGTTCCGCGGGGACTAGCGGCTACGAGCAGTACTTC	CASSSAGTSGYEQYF
TRBV10-3	TRBJ2-3	-	-	TGTGCCATCCGATGGGCGGACACAGATACGCAGTATTTT	CAIRWADTDTQYF
TRBV9	TRBJ2-1	-	TRBD2	TGTGCCAGCAGCGCGACTAGCGGGAGGGGTGAGCAGTTCTTC	CASSATSGRGEQFF
TRBV7-6	TRBJ2-6	-	-	TGTGCCAGCAGCGAACACCGCTCTGGGGCCAACGTCCTGACTTTC	CASSEHRSGANVLTF